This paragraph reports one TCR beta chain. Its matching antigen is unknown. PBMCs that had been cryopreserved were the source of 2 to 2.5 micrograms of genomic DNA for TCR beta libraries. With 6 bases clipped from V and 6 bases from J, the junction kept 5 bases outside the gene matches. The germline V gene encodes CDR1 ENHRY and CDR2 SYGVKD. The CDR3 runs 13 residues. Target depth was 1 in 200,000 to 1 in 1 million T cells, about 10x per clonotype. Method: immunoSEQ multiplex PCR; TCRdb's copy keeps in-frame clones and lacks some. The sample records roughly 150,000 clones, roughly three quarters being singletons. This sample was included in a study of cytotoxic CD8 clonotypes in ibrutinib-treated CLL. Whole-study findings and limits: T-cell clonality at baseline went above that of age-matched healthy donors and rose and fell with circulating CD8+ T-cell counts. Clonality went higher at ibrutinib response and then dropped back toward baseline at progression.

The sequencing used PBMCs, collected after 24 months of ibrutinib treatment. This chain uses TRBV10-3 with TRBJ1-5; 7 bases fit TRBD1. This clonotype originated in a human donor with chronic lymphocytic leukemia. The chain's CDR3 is CAIREGAAQPQHF. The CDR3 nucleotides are TGTGCCATCAGGGAGGGGGCCGCTCAGCCCCAGCATTTT.